This is a list of T cell receptor beta chains from one sample in a study of cytomegalovirus exposure and HLA in healthy donors. Clones were sequenced by immunoSEQ multiplex PCR, and TCRdb holds only the in-frame ones, with some missing. Altogether more than 100,000 clones are present, around four fifths being singletons, with the ten largest covering 30%. Source material: PBMCs. The receptor set was obtained from a man in his sixties in good health and CMV-seropositive. The CDR3 runs from the conserved cysteine through the conserved F or W.

cdr3_length: 18
j_call: TRBJ2-6
v_call: TRBV5-1
cdr3_aa: CASSSPLTGTSGANVLTF

cdr3_length: 15
j_call: TRBJ1-2
v_call: TRBV6-5
cdr3_aa: CASRRPGQAFYGYTF

cdr3_length: 17
j_call: TRBJ1-3
v_call: TRBV18
cdr3_aa: CASSPRTGGNSGNTIYF

cdr3_length: 14
j_call: TRBJ1-1
v_call: TRBV14
cdr3_aa: CASSHYREGTEAFF

cdr3_length: 16
j_call: TRBJ2-5
v_call: TRBV4-1
cdr3_aa: CASSRGTGAQQETQYF

cdr3_length: 14
j_call: TRBJ1-5
v_call: TRBV5-1
cdr3_aa: CASSSTGSNQPQHF

cdr3_length: 13
j_call: TRBJ2-7
v_call: TRBV6-5
cdr3_aa: CASESGGGREQYF

cdr3_length: 18
j_call: TRBJ1-5
v_call: TRBV15
cdr3_aa: CATSRGWAGGDVGRPQHF

cdr3_length: 14
j_call: TRBJ2-5
v_call: TRBV28
cdr3_aa: CASTDPGGVETQYF

cdr3_length: 16
j_call: TRBJ1-5
v_call: TRBV27
cdr3_aa: CASSLSGWMAGQPQHF

cdr3_length: 14
j_call: TRBJ2-5
v_call: TRBV7-9
cdr3_aa: CASSSTGGVETQYF

cdr3_length: 15
j_call: TRBJ1-4
v_call: TRBV6-6
cdr3_aa: CASSDTGQGGEKLFF

cdr3_length: 16
j_call: TRBJ2-3
v_call: TRBV11-1
cdr3_aa: CASSLGGRGGMNTQYF

cdr3_length: 12
j_call: TRBJ2-3
v_call: TRBV9
cdr3_aa: CASSLRSDTQYF

cdr3_length: 16
j_call: TRBJ2-2
v_call: TRBV27
cdr3_aa: CASSFLGFSGTGELFF

cdr3_length: 14
j_call: TRBJ2-2
v_call: TRBV11-3
cdr3_aa: CASIPAWAGRGAVF

cdr3_length: 11
j_call: TRBJ2-3
v_call: TRBV28
cdr3_aa: CASSPADTQYF

cdr3_length: 14
j_call: TRBJ1-5
v_call: TRBV10-2
cdr3_aa: CASSESTREGGQHF

cdr3_length: 15
j_call: TRBJ2-1
v_call: TRBV7-9
cdr3_aa: CASSWGTGTYNEQFF

cdr3_length: 15
j_call: TRBJ2-7
v_call: TRBV10-3
cdr3_aa: CAISESGTEPYEQYF

cdr3_length: 16
j_call: TRBJ2-3
v_call: TRBV19
cdr3_aa: CASSIGRAQSTDTQYF

cdr3_length: 14
j_call: TRBJ1-1
v_call: TRBV29-1
cdr3_aa: CSVNRVSMNTEAFF

cdr3_length: 16
j_call: TRBJ2-3
v_call: TRBV7-3
cdr3_aa: CASSLILAGGSDTQYF

cdr3_length: 14
j_call: TRBJ1-2
v_call: TRBV4-2
cdr3_aa: CASSQQQGNYGYTF

cdr3_length: 15
j_call: TRBJ1-6
v_call: TRBV12-5
cdr3_aa: CASGLIIRRRSPLHF

cdr3_length: 13
j_call: TRBJ2-7
v_call: TRBV2
cdr3_aa: CASSAGVAYEQYF

cdr3_length: 15
j_call: TRBJ1-5
v_call: TRBV19
cdr3_aa: CASSATSLGNQPQHF

cdr3_length: 15
j_call: TRBJ2-1
v_call: TRBV5-1
cdr3_aa: CASSLASSGYNEQFF

cdr3_length: 16
j_call: TRBJ1-4
v_call: TRBV11-2
cdr3_aa: CASSWDRASSNEKLFF

cdr3_length: 15
j_call: TRBJ1-2
v_call: TRBV6-1
cdr3_aa: CASSGGQGGTYGYTF

cdr3_length: 18
j_call: TRBJ1-5
v_call: TRBV28
cdr3_aa: CASTEMTGQRYSNQPQHF

cdr3_length: 17
j_call: TRBJ2-1
v_call: TRBV7-8
cdr3_aa: CASSLVGGTSSGNEQFF

cdr3_length: 16
j_call: TRBJ1-5
v_call: TRBV30
cdr3_aa: CAWSVYRGRSNQPQHF

cdr3_length: 13
j_call: TRBJ1-1
v_call: TRBV30
cdr3_aa: CAWTRNMNTEAFF

cdr3_length: 15
j_call: TRBJ1-5
v_call: TRBV2
cdr3_aa: CASSEDRSGNQPQHF

cdr3_length: 13
j_call: TRBJ2-3
v_call: TRBV28
cdr3_aa: CASSLPNTDTQYF

cdr3_length: 14
j_call: TRBJ1-2
v_call: TRBV5-8
cdr3_aa: CASRRRDRPGDYTF

cdr3_length: 13
j_call: TRBJ1-5
v_call: TRBV30
cdr3_aa: CAWSRGSNQPQHF

cdr3_length: 13
j_call: TRBJ1-2
v_call: TRBV7-2
cdr3_aa: CASSPGQGNGYTF

cdr3_length: 13
j_call: TRBJ1-1
v_call: TRBV6-4
cdr3_aa: CASSQQGNTEAFF

cdr3_length: 13
j_call: TRBJ1-4
v_call: TRBV28
cdr3_aa: CASSLPTGQGLFF

cdr3_length: 14
j_call: TRBJ1-6
v_call: TRBV7-9
cdr3_aa: CSSSLQGVRSPLHF